The 23 T cell receptor beta chains in this list originate from one sample, sequenced in a study of cytotoxic CD8 clonotypes in ibrutinib-treated CLL. Generated by immunoSEQ multiplex PCR, the TCRdb table keeps only in-frame clones and is missing some. The repertoire has some 150,000 clones, about 80% of them found once; the top ten carry about 27%. Here the sequenced sample was PBMCs, taken after 12 months of ibrutinib treatment. These receptors originate from a human donor with chronic lymphocytic leukemia.

The genes are TRBV19 and TRBJ2-2; D unclear. The V end was cut by 3 bases, the J end by 1 base, with 18 bases between. Germline CDR1 reads LNHDA; CDR2 reads SQIVND (reference sequence). This CDR3 has 18 amino acids. CDR3 in DNA: TGTGCCAGTAGTATCTCTAGTAAGGGTTCCTTGAACACCGGGGAGCTGTTTTTT. It yields the protein CASSISSKGSLNTGELFF.

V is TRBV15 and J is TRBJ2-7, with 7 bases lining up with TRBD1. The CDR3 consists of 14 residues. Germline CDR1 LNHNV, CDR2 YYDKDF (reference sequence). V dropped 1 base and J dropped 2; count of bases not matched to a gene: 2. This CDR3 is CATSRATGPYEQYF. The CDR3 DNA sequence: TGTGCCACCAGCAGAGCGACAGGGCCCTACGAGCAGTACTTC.

V usage is TRBV28 and J usage is TRBJ2-7, with D hard to call. The germline CDR1 and CDR2 sequences are MDHEN and SYDVKM. Trimming removed 7 bases at V and 11 bases at J, with 15 bases between. This CDR3 spans 11 amino acids. The CDR3 DNA reads TGTGCCAGCACCAAAGAGGCTGAGAAGTACTTC. Translation gives CASTKEAEKYF.

The chain links TRBV27 to TRBJ2-2, with D perhaps being TRBD1 or TRBD2 (6 bases each). Between the trimmed V and J ends, which lost 1 base and 4 bases, there was a span of 16 bases. The CDR3 length is 17 residues. CDR1 and CDR2 (germline): MNHEY, SMNVEV (reference sequence). The CDR3 is CASSLYAGSGATGELFF. The CDR3 DNA sequence: TGTGCCAGCAGTTTATATGCGGGGTCAGGGGCCACCGGGGAGCTGTTTTTT.

The chain carries TRBV30 and TRBJ1-2; TRBD1 agrees at 7 bases. The CDR3 runs to 14 residues. Trimming took 0 bases from V and 7 from J; bases not matched to a gene: 8. Germline values: CDR1 GTSNPN, CDR2 SVGIG (reference sequence). Here the CDR3 DNA reads TGTGCCTGGAGTGTCAAGGACAGGATCGGTGGCTACACCTTC. Translating gives CAWSVKDRIGGYTF.

This chain links TRBV4-1 with TRBJ2-7; no definite D call. Germline assignment: CDR1 MGHRA and CDR2 YSYEKL. This CDR3 contains 15 residues. Between the trimmed V and J ends, which lost 0 bases and 5 bases, there was a span of 14 bases. The CDR3 region is CASSQDRLESDEQYF. The CDR3 nucleotides are TGCGCCAGCAGCCAAGATAGGTTGGAGAGCGACGAGCAGTACTTC.

V usage is TRBV4-2 and J usage is TRBJ2-2, with D unresolved. The V gene lost 3 bases and the J gene lost 3 bases, with 8 bases spanning the gap. There are 14 residues in the CDR3. Germline V gene lookup returns CDR1 LGHNA and CDR2 YNFKEQ. CDR3 nucleotide sequence: TGTGCCAGCAGCCAGGATCGTGACACCGGGGAGCTGTTTTTT. Its translation: CASSQDRDTGELFF.

V gene TRBV6-6 combines with J gene TRBJ2-3; D unresolved. Trimming shortened V by 4 bases and J by 6 bases, and 8 bases separated the two germline ends. There are 12 residues in the CDR3. CDR1 and CDR2 from the germline V gene are MNHNY and SVGAGI (reference sequence). CDR3 in DNA: TGTGCCAGCAGTTTCCCCGGGGATACGCAGTATTTT. Encoded protein: CASSFPGDTQYF.

This chain uses TRBV27 with TRBJ2-2, with D possibly TRBD1 on 6 matching bases. Trimming stripped 5 bases from V and 7 bases from J, with 14 bases between. The CDR3 contains 14 residues. CDR1 is MNHEY, CDR2 SMNVEV, per germline (reference sequence). The CDR3 here is CASSPRGLVGELFF. Here the CDR3 DNA reads TGTGCCAGCAGTCCAAGGGGGTTGGTCGGGGAGCTGTTTTTT.

The rearrangement uses TRBV5-4 and TRBJ2-7; 7 positions agree with TRBD1. This CDR3 contains 14 residues. The V and J ends lost 4 bases and 3 bases, in that order; junction bases with no gene match: 7. Germline lookup yields CDR1 SGHNT and CDR2 YYREEE (reference sequence). Here the CDR3 DNA reads TGTGCCAGCAGCCCTGGGGACAGCCTCTACGAGCAGTACTTC. It specifies CASSPGDSLYEQYF.

The rearrangement links TRBV11-3 to TRBJ1-1; D call uncertain. The ends were cut back, 11 bases at V and 7 bases at J, with 14 bases in the middle. The V gene's germline CDR1 is SGHNT and CDR2 YENEEA. This CDR3 is built from 11 residues. The DNA of the CDR3 is TGTGCCTCAGAATCGGGCTTTGAAGCTTTCTTT. Translation: CASESGFEAFF. The variable domain in full, completed from reference TRBV11-3 and TRBJ1-1, reads EAGVVQSPRYKIIEKKQPVAFWCNPISGHNTLYWYLQNLGQGPELLIRYENEEAVDDSQLPKDRFSAERLKGVDSTLKIQPAELGDSAVYLCASESGFEAFFGQGTRLTVV.

The chain uses TRBV28 and TRBJ1-1; D ambiguous. Trimming left V 2 bases short and J 5 bases short, with 6 bases between. Germline lookup yields CDR1 MDHEN and CDR2 SYDVKM. This CDR3 spans 12 amino acids. CDR3 protein: CASSLLHTEAFF. The CDR3 nucleotides read TGTGCCAGCAGTTTACTTCATACTGAAGCTTTCTTT.

The rearrangement links TRBV27 to TRBJ2-2; no reliable D call. Trimming took 5 bases from V and 4 from J, leaving 14 bases between them. Germline CDR1 is MNHEY and CDR2 is SMNVEV (reference sequence). This CDR3 has 15 residues. This CDR3 is CASSQTFSGTGELFF. CDR3 DNA: TGTGCCAGCAGTCAAACTTTCTCGGGCACCGGGGAGCTGTTTTTT.

V gene TRBV9 combines with J gene TRBJ2-1; D not certain. CDR1 and CDR2 (germline): SGDLS, YYNGEE. CDR3 length: 13 amino acids. V was shortened by 3 bases and J by 5 bases, with 9 bases between the two germline ends. This CDR3 reads CASSGGRNNEQFF. The CDR3 nucleotides are TGTGCCAGCAGCGGGGGTAGAAACAATGAGCAGTTCTTC.

This clone was observed a few times. This rearrangement joins TRBV6-1 to TRBJ2-7; D possibly matches TRBD1 or TRBD2 (5 bases each). Deletions cut 5 bases from V and 6 bases from J, with 11 bases between. Germline V gene sequence: CDR1 MNHNS, CDR2 SASEGT. The CDR3 loop spans 12 amino acids. The CDR3 is CASSWERGEQYF. In DNA form, the CDR3 reads TGTGCCAGCAGTTGGGAGAGGGGCGAGCAGTACTTC.

The V call is TRBV5-4, the J call TRBJ2-7; 8 bases agree with TRBD2. Germline V CDR1 and CDR2: SGHNT, YYREEE (reference sequence). V lost 2 bases and J lost 2; bases outside the gene matches: 6. This CDR3 is built from 15 residues. The CDR3 loop reads CASSFGGGLTYEQYF. DNA of the CDR3: TGTGCCAGCAGCTTCGGCGGGGGGCTTACCTACGAGCAGTACTTC.

In its sample, this clone was seen a few times. The rearrangement uses TRBV7-9 and TRBJ2-7; 9 nucleotides line up with TRBD1. Germline V CDR1 and CDR2: SEHNR, FQNEAQ (reference sequence). CDR3 length: 17 residues. With 3 bases clipped from V and 3 bases from J, the junction kept 12 bases outside the gene matches. Written as DNA, the CDR3 is TGTGCCAGCAGCTTCAGAGGACAGGGGATTAACGACTACGAGCAGTACTTC. Its translation is CASSFRGQGINDYEQYF.

J is TRBJ1-6 and V is TRBV4-1, with D hard to call. The ends were cut back, 1 base at V and 5 bases at J, with 9 bases in the middle. The CDR3 extends over 15 amino acids. Germline V gene lookup returns CDR1 MGHRA and CDR2 YSYEKL. This CDR3 is CASSQVSRDNSPLHF. CDR3 coding DNA: TGCGCCAGCAGCCAAGTATCCAGAGATAATTCACCCCTCCACTTT.

The chain employs TRBV7-2 and TRBJ2-7, with 12 bases fitting TRBD2. This CDR3 comprises 14 residues. Germline assignment: CDR1 SGHTA and CDR2 FQGNSA. After removal of 2 bases from V and 10 bases from J, the junction contained 6 bases not matched to a gene. The CDR3 sequence: CASSLLAGGPIQYF. The CDR3, as DNA: TGTGCCAGCAGCTTACTAGCGGGAGGGCCCATCCAGTACTTC.

J is TRBJ2-5 and V is TRBV11-2, with 10 bases that match TRBD1. The CDR3 extends over 14 amino acids. V was clipped by 5 bases and J by 4 bases; unmatched bases: 4. The germline V gene has CDR1 SGHAT and CDR2 FQNNGV. CDR3 sequence: CASSRDRGGETQYF. CDR3 DNA: TGTGCCAGCAGCCGGGACAGGGGAGGAGAGACCCAGTACTTC.

This clone came up a few times. The chain has TRBV10-3 and TRBJ2-7; 13 bases map to TRBD2. The CDR3 totals 16 residues. Per germline, CDR1 ENHRY and CDR2 SYGVKD. Losses at the gene ends were 6 bases for V and 2 bases for J; bases not matched to a gene: 7. The CDR3 DNA reads as TGTGCCATCAGCGTAGCCGGGACTAGCGGGGCCTACGAGCAGTACTTC. Its translation is CAISVAGTSGAYEQYF.

The J gene is TRBJ2-3, the V gene TRBV6-4, with D tentatively TRBD2 (7 bases). Trimming cost V 5 bases and J 6 bases, with 18 bases left between them. Germline V gives CDR1 MRHNA, CDR2 SNTAGT. The CDR3 is made up of 15 amino acids. The chain's CDR3 is CASSLRGGAPDTQYF. The CDR3 nucleotides read TGTGCCAGCAGTCTGAGAGGGGGGGCCCCTGATACGCAGTATTTT.

The rearrangement joins TRBV5-1 to TRBJ1-1; D perhaps matches TRBD1 (5 bases). The CDR3 contains 12 residues. Looked up from germline, CDR1 is SGHRS and CDR2 is YFSETQ. Trimming took off 4 bases at V and 5 bases at J, with 9 bases between the two ends. DNA of the CDR3: TGCGCCAGCAGCGGCGGGGGAACTGAAGCTTTCTTT. Its translation is CASSGGGTEAFF.